What follows are 18 T cell receptor beta chains derived from one specimen sequenced in a study of identical twins (dated by TCRdb to between 2015 and 2016). The protocol used for the library was 5' RACE. Sequencing was performed on an Illumina HiSeq 2000. Through fastp at Q25 and MiXCR, TCRdb rebuilt clones from the public reads, retaining in-frame beta chains. Rows are combined by CDR3 protein, so each entry shows the most common genes and DNA. The sample table lists about 260,000 distinct CDR3 sequences, around 7% of them with a count of one. The ten largest clones take up roughly 3.6% of the sample. These same data were also listed under a study on yellow fever vaccine responses in identical twins.

Sample: memory (CD45RO+) T cells sorted from blood. The label giving this sample's cell subset or site can be read as: CD45RO+ enriched T cells. The source is a woman aged 18-29 years in good health.

The chain links TRBV10-3 to TRBJ1-2; tentative D call: TRBD1 (6 bases). Per germline, CDR1 ENHRY and CDR2 SYGVKD. V was clipped by 7 bases and J by 2 bases, with 11 bases between them. This CDR3 has 13 amino acids. The CDR3 DNA is TGTGCCATCAATCGAGACAGGAACTATGGCTACACCTTC. Residues: CAINRDRNYGYTF.

CDR3 loop: CSARDLKLGLTDTQYF. CDR3 nucleotides: TGCAGTGCTAGAGATCTCAAATTGGGCCTAACGGATACGCAGTATTTT. This sequence joins TRBV20-1 and TRBJ2-3, with no clear D. With 0 bases removed from V and 6 bases from J, the gap between germline ends came to 19 bases. CDR3 length: 16 residues. Germline CDR1 DFQATT, CDR2 SNEGSKA (reference sequence).

This clonotype has ten or more counts. The V call is TRBV10-3, the J call TRBJ2-5, with a tentative D call TRBD1 (5 bases). V shed 8 bases and J shed 2 bases, with 6 bases lying between them. CDR3 length: 11 residues. CDR1 is ENHRY and CDR2 is SYGVKD in the germline V gene. The CDR3 here is CAIGQQETQYF. The CDR3 DNA follows: TGTGCCATCGGACAACAAGAGACCCAGTACTTC.

V gene TRBV20-1 combines with J gene TRBJ2-7; D remains unclear. The CDR3 is 14 residues long. Deletions cut 5 bases from V and 2 bases from J, with 16 bases between. Germline CDR1 DFQATT, CDR2 SNEGSKA (reference sequence). The CDR3 DNA reads TGCAGTGCTCAAAACCCCAGGCCCCCCTACGAGCAGTACTTC. Translating it yields CSAQNPRPPYEQYF.

This clonotype was seen many times. This CDR3 is CATSVGLAGSGANVLTF. The CDR3 DNA reads TGTGCCACCAGTGTTGGACTAGCGGGATCAGGGGCCAACGTCCTGACTTTC. The chain carries TRBV24-1 and TRBJ2-6; TRBD2 matches at 12 bases. The CDR3 is 17 amino acids. J lost 4 bases, V lost 5 bases, and 5 bases had no gene match. The germline gives CDR1 KGHDR, CDR2 SFDVKD.

In this sample, this clonotype turned up many times. The chain combines TRBV2 with TRBJ2-7, with TRBD1 matching 8 bases. Germline assignment: CDR1 SNHLY and CDR2 FYNNEI. The CDR3 is made up of 12 amino acids. V gave up 10 bases and J gave up 1 base; unmatched junction bases: 3. Here the CDR3 reads CATGTGSYEQYF. The CDR3 nucleotides are TGTGCCACAGGGACAGGATCCTACGAGCAGTACTTC.

The J gene is TRBJ1-1, the V gene TRBV13; maybe TRBD1 (6 bases). The germline gives CDR1 PRHDT, CDR2 FYEKMQ (reference sequence). Between the trimmed V and J ends, which lost 1 base and 1 base, there was a span of 7 bases. The CDR3 runs to 14 residues. CDR3 coding DNA: TGTGCCAGCAGCTTAGAGGACAGGAACACTGAAGCTTTCTTT. Its translation is CASSLEDRNTEAFF.

This clonotype was picked up many times. The chain joins TRBV3-1 to TRBJ1-1; 7 bases fit TRBD1. Germline trimming cut 4 bases from V and 1 base from J; bases unmatched to any gene: 6. The CDR3 has 15 residues. Germline CDR1 LGHDT, CDR2 YNNKEL (reference sequence). The CDR3 DNA is TGTGCCAGCAGCCGAGACAGGGCCTCGAACACTGAAGCTTTCTTT. It yields the protein CASSRDRASNTEAFF.

This clonotype showed up just a few times. This sequence joins TRBV3-1 and TRBJ2-3; D may be TRBD1 (5 bases). The V end was cut by 1 base, the J end by 4 bases, with 9 bases between. CDR3 length: 14 residues. Germline V lookup: CDR1 LGHDT, CDR2 YNNKEL (reference sequence). CDR3 DNA: TGTGCCAGCAGCCAAGGTCCACAGGCAGATACGCAGTATTTT. Residues: CASSQGPQADTQYF.

The chain has TRBV3-1 and TRBJ2-3, with 8 positions matching TRBD2. The germline V gene encodes CDR1 LGHDT and CDR2 YNNKEL (reference sequence). After removal of 1 base from V and 4 bases from J, the junction contained 4 bases not matched to a gene. The CDR3 spans 15 residues. This chain's CDR3 is CASSQVSGSSDTQYF. The CDR3 DNA sequence: TGTGCCAGCAGCCAAGTGAGCGGGAGTTCAGATACGCAGTATTTT.

This chain joins TRBV2 and TRBJ2-1; weak D call: TRBD1 (5 bases). V lost 2 bases to trimming and J lost 15 bases, with 14 bases between them. The CDR3 spans 12 residues. Looked up from germline, CDR1 is SNHLY and CDR2 is FYNNEI. CDR3 bases: TGTGCCAGCAGTGAACAACACAGGATGCTGTTCTTC. Residues: CASSEQHRMLFF.

The chain links TRBV23-1 to TRBJ2-1; the D gene is possibly TRBD1 (5 bases). TRBV23-1 is known as an ORF, though its function is uncertain. The germline V and J ends were trimmed by 2 bases and 15 bases, with 17 bases remaining between them. CDR3 size: 13 residues. The CDR3 reads CASSQETVLGMFF. The CDR3 DNA is TGCGCCAGCAGTCAAGAGACAGTTCTGGGAATGTTCTTC.

This clonotype was detected a few times. This chain uses TRBV24-1 with TRBJ2-5, with D perhaps given as TRBD1 or TRBD2 (6 bases each). The CDR3 spans 15 residues. The V gene lost 4 bases and the J gene lost 5 bases, with 16 bases spanning the gap. Germline CDR1 and CDR2: KGHDR and SFDVKD. CDR3 bases: TGTGCCACCAGTGACCCCTCGCCGGGGGCTGAGACCCAGTACTTC. Translating it yields CATSDPSPGAETQYF.

This clonotype was seen more than once but under ten times. The chain combines TRBV20-1 with TRBJ1-1; D gene ambiguous. From germline, CDR1 is DFQATT and CDR2 SNEGSKA (reference sequence). There are 13 residues in the CDR3. Trimming removed 5 bases from V and 1 base from J, with 11 bases in between. The CDR3 reads CSASVTANTEAFF. The CDR3, as DNA: TGCAGTGCTTCCGTGACGGCGAACACTGAAGCTTTCTTT.

The chain has TRBV11-2 and TRBJ2-3; tentative D call: TRBD1 (5 bases). V was cut by 3 bases and J by 2 bases, with 21 bases left in between. This CDR3 is built from 18 residues. The germline CDR1 and CDR2 sequences are SGHAT and FQNNGV. The CDR3 nucleotides read TGTGCCAGCAGCTTCCCGACCTCAGGACACCCAAACACAGATACGCAGTATTTT. Its protein product is CASSFPTSGHPNTDTQYF.

This clonotype appeared many times. The rearrangement joins TRBV4-1 to TRBJ1-1; D gene unclear. This CDR3 has 14 amino acids. Germline V CDR1 and CDR2: MGHRA, YSYEKL. Trimming took off 4 bases at V and 1 base at J, with 10 bases between the two ends. The CDR3 DNA reads TGCGCCAGCAGCCCAGGTCACGAGAACACTGAAGCTTTCTTT. Residues: CASSPGHENTEAFF.

This clonotype was seen at least ten times. The chain links TRBV3-1 to TRBJ2-5; 8 bases match TRBD2. The CDR3 extends over 15 amino acids. Trimming removed 6 bases from V and 1 base from J; junction bases left unmatched: 7. Germline loops: CDR1 LGHDT, CDR2 YNNKEL (reference sequence). In nucleotides, the CDR3 is TGTGCCAGCAGTCTGACTAGCGCGATCCAAGAGACCCAGTACTTC. Its protein product is CASSLTSAIQETQYF.

This clonotype has just a few counts. The CDR3 DNA reads as TGTGCCATCAGTGAGGGTCCCCTTGGAAAGCCCCAGCATTTT. Amino acid sequence: CAISEGPLGKPQHF. The chain carries TRBV10-3 and TRBJ1-5; no clear D. CDR1 and CDR2 (germline): ENHRY, SYGVKD. The length of the CDR3 is 14 residues. Trimming removed 2 bases from V and 8 bases from J, with 13 bases in between.